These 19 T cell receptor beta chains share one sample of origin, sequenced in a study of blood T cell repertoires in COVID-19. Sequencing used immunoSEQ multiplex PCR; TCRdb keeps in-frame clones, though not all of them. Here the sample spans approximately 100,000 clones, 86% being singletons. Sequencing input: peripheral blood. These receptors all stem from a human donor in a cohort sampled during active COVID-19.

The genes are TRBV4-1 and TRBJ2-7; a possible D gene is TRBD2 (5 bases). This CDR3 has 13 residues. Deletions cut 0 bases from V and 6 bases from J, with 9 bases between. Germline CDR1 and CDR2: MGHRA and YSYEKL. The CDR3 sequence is CASSQDYAGEQYF. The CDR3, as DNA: TGCGCCAGCAGCCAAGATTACGCGGGCGAGCAGTACTTC.

CDR3 loop: CAWIRGFGFFTEAFF. The CDR3 region has the DNA TGTGCCTGGATTAGGGGATTTGGTTTTTTTACTGAAGCTTTCTTT. V usage is TRBV30 and J usage is TRBJ1-1; D might be TRBD1 (5 bases). Germline CDR1 is GTSNPN and CDR2 is SVGIG (reference sequence). V was shortened by 4 bases and J by 5 bases, with 20 bases between the two germline ends. The CDR3 contains 15 residues.

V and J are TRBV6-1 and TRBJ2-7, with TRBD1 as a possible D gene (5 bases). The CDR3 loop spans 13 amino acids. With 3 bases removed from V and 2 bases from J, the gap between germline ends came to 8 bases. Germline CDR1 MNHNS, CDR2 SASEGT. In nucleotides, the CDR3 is TGTGCCAGCAGTGACAGGGCCCCCTACGAGCAGTACTTC. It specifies CASSDRAPYEQYF.

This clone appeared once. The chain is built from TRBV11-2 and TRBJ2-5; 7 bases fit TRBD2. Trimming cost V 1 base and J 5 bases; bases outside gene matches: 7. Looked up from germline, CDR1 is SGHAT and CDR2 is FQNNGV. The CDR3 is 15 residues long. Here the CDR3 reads CASSLGGGSQETQYF. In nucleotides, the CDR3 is TGTGCCAGCAGCTTAGGGGGGGGATCTCAGGAGACCCAGTACTTC.

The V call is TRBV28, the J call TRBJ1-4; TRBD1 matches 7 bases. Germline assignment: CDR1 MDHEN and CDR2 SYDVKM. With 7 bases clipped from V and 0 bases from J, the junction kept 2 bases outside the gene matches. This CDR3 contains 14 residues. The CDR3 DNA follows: TGTGCCAGCATCCAGGGGGCAACTAATGAAAAACTGTTTTTT. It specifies CASIQGATNEKLFF. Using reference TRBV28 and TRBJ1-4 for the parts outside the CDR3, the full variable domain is DVKVTQSSRYLVKRTGEKVFLECVQDMDHENMFWYRQDPGLGLRLIYFSYDVKMKEKGDIPEGYSVSREKKERFSLILESASTNQTSMYLCASIQGATNEKLFFGSGTQLSVL.

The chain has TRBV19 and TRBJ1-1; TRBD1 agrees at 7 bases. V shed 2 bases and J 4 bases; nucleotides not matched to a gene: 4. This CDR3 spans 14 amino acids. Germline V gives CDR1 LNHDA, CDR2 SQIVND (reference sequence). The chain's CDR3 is CASSITGVATEAFF. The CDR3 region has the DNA TGTGCCAGTAGTATAACAGGGGTGGCCACTGAAGCTTTCTTT. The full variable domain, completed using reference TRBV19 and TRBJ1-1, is DGGITQSPKYLFRKEGQNVTLSCEQNLNHDAMYWYRQDPGQGLRLIYYSQIVNDFQKGDIAEGYSVSREKKESFPLTVTSAQKNPTAFYLCASSITGVATEAFFGQGTRLTVV.

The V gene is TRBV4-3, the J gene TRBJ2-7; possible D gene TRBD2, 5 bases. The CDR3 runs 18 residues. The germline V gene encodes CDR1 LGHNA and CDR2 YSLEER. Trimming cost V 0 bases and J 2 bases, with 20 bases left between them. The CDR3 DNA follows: TGCGCCAGCAGCCAAGATATTGCGGGCCCCAAGCCCCCCTACGAGCAGTACTTC. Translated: CASSQDIAGPKPPYEQYF.

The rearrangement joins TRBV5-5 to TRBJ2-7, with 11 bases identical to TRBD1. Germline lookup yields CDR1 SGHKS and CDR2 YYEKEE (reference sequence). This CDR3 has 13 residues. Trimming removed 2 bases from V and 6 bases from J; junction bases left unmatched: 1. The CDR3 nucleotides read TGTGCCAGCAGCTTTGGGACAGGGGGCGAGCAGTACTTC. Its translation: CASSFGTGGEQYF.

DNA for the CDR3: TGCGCCAGCAGCCAAGGTTTGCGGCAAGAGACCCAGTACTTC. As protein: CASSQGLRQETQYF. This chain joins TRBV4-1 and TRBJ2-5, with D hard to call. V dropped 1 base and J dropped 2 bases, with 8 bases sitting between them. CDR1 and CDR2 from the germline V gene are MGHRA and YSYEKL. The CDR3 loop spans 14 amino acids.

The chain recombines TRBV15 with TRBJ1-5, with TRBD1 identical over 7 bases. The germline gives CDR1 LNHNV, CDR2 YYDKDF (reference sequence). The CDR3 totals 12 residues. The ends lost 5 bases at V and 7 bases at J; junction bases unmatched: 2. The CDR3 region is CATSDRAQPQHF. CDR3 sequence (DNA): TGTGCCACCAGCGACAGGGCGCAGCCCCAGCATTTT.

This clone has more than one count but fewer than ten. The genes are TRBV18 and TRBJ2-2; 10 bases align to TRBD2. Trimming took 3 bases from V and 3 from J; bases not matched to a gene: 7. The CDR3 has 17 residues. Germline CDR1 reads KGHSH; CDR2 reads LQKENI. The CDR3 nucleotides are TGTGCCAGCTCACCTCCTAGCGGGGGACCACACACCGGGGAGCTGTTTTTT. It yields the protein CASSPPSGGPHTGELFF.

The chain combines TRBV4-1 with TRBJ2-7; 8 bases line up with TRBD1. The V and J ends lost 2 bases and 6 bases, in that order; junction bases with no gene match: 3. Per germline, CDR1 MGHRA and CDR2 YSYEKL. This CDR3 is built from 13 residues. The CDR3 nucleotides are TGCGCCAGCAGCCAACCCACAGGGGGCGAGCAGTACTTC. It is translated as CASSQPTGGEQYF.

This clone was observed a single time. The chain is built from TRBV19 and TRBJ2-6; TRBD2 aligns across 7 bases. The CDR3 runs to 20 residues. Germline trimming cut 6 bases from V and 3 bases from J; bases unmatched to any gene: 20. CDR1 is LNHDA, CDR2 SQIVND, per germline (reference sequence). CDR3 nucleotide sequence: TGTGCCAGTAGATCGCAGGCGGGGGACTTTCACGGTGATGGGGCCAACGTCCTGACTTTC. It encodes CASRSQAGDFHGDGANVLTF.

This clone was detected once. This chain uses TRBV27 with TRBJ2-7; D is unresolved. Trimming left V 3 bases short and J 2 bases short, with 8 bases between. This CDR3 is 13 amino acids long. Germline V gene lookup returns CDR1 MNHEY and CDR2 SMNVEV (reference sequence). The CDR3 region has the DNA TGTGCCAGCAGTTTGCCAGGCACCTACGAGCAGTACTTC. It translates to CASSLPGTYEQYF.

The CDR3 loop reads CASSLGGSINQPQHF. CDR3 bases: TGTGCCAGCAGTTTGGGAGGGTCAATCAATCAGCCCCAGCATTTT. The chain recombines TRBV28 with TRBJ1-5; D is undetermined. Germline V gives CDR1 MDHEN, CDR2 SYDVKM. The ends were cut back, 3 bases at V and 3 bases at J, with 12 bases in the middle. This CDR3 contains 15 residues.

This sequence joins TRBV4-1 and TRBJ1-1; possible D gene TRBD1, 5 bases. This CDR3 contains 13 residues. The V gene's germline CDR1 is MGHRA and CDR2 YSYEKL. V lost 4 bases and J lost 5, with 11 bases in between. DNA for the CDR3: TGCGCCAGCAGCCCGGGGGAGGGGACTGAAGCTTTCTTT. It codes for CASSPGEGTEAFF.

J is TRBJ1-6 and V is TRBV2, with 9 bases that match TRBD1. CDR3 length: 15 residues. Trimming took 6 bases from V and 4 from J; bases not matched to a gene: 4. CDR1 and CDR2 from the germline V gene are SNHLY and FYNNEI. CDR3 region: CASRTGQGYNSPLHF. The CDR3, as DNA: TGTGCCAGCAGGACCGGACAGGGGTATAATTCACCCCTCCACTTT.

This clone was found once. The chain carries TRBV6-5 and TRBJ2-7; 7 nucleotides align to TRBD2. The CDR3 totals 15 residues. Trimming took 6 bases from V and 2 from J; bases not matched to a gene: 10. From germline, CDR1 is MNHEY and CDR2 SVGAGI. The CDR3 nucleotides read TGTGCCAGCAGCTTCTCTAGCGGAGGGACCTACGAGCAGTACTTC. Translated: CASSFSSGGTYEQYF.

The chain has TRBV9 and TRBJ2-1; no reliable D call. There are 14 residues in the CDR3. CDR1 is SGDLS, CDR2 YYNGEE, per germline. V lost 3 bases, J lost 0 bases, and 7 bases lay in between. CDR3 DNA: TGTGCCAGCAGCGGGGCCCTCTCCTACAATGAGCAGTTCTTC. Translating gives CASSGALSYNEQFF.